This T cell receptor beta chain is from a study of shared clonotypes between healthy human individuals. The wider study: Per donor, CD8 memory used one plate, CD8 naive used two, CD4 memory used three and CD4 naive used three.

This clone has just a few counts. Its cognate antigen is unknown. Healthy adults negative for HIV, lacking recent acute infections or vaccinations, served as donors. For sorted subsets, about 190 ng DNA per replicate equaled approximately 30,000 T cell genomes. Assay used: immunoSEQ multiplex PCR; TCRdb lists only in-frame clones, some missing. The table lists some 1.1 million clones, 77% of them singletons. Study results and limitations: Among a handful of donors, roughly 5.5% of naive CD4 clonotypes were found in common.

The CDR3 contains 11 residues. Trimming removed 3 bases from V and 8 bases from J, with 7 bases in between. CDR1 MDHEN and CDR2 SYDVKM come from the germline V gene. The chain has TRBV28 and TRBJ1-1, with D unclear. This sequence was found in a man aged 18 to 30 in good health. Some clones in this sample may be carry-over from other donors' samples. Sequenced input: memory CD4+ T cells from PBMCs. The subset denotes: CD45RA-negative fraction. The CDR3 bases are TGTGCCAGCAGTTTGGCCAGGGAAGCTTTCTTT. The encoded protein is CASSLAREAFF.